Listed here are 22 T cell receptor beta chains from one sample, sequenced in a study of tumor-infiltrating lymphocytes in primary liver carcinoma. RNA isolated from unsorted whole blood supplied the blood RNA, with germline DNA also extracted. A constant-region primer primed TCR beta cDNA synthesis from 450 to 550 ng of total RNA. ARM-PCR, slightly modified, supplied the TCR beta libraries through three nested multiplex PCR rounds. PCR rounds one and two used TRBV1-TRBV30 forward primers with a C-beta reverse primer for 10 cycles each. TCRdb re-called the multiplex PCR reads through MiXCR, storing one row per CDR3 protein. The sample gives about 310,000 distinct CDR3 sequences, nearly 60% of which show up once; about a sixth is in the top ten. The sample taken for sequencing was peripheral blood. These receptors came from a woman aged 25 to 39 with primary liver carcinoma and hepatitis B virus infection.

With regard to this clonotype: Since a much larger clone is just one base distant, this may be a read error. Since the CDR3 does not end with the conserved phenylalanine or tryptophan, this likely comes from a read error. CDR3 loop: CAISDGQGGETQYC. Written as DNA, the CDR3 is TGTGCCATCAGTGACGGACAGGGGGGCGAGACCCAGTACTGC. V is TRBV10-3 and J is TRBJ2-5; 10 bases are shared with TRBD1. Germline V gives CDR1 ENHRY, CDR2 SYGVKD. CDR3 length: 14 amino acids. J lost 5 bases, V lost 3 bases, and 3 bases had no gene match.

The CDR3 bases are TGTGCCAGCAGCCCTCACGCGGACAGGGACCACTATGGCTACACCTTC. This codes for CASSPHADRDHYGYTF. The chain joins TRBV7-9 to TRBJ1-2; 8 positions agree with TRBD1. CDR3 length: 16 residues. CDR1 is SEHNR and CDR2 is FQNEAQ in the germline V gene (reference sequence). The trim removed 5 bases at V and 3 bases at J, leaving 11 bases unmatched.

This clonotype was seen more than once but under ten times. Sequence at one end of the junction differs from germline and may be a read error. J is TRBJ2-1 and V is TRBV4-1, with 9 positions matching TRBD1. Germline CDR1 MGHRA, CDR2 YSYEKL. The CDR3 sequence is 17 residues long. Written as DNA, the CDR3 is TGCGCCAGCAGCCAAGAACCGGGACAGGGTGGCTACAATGAGCAGTCCTTC. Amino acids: CASSQEPGQGGYNEQSF.

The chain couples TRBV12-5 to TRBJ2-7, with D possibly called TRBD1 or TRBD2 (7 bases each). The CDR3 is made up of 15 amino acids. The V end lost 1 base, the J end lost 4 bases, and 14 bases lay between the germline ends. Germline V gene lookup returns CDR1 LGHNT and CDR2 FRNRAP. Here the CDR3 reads CASGLATGTMYEQYF. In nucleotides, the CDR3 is TGTGCTAGTGGTTTGGCGACAGGGACTATGTACGAGCAGTACTTC.

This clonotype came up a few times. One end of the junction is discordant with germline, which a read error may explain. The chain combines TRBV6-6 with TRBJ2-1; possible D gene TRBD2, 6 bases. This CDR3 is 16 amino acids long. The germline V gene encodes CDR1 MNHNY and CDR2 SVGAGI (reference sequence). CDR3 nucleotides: TGTACCAGCAGTTATATTGGGGGACTCTCCTACAATGAGCAGTTCTTC. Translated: CTSSYIGGLSYNEQFF.

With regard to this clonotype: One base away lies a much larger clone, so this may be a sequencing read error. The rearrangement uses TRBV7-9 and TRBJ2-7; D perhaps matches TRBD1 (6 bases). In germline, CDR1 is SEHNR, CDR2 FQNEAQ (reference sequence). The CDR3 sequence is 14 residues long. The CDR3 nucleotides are TGTGCCAGCAGCTTAGGACAGGCCGGTAACGAACAGTACTTC. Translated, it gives CASSLGQAGNEQYF.

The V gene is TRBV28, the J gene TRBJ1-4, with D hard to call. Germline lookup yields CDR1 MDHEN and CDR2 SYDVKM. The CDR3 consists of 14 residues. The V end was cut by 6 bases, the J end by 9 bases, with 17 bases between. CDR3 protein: CASSLGGPEKKLFF. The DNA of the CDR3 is TGTGCCAGCAGCCTGGGAGGGCCCGAGAAAAAACTGTTTTTT. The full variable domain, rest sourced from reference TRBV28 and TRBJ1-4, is DVKVTQSSRYLVKRTGEKVFLECVQDMDHENMFWYRQDPGLGLRLIYFSYDVKMKEKGDIPEGYSVSREKKERFSLILESASTNQTSMYLCASSLGGPEKKLFFGSGTQLSVL.

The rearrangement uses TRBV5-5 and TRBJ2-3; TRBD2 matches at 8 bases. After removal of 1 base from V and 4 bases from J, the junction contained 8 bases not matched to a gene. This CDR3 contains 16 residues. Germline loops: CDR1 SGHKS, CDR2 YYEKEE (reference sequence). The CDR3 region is CASSLYYGRAADTQYF. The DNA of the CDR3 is TGTGCCAGCAGCTTGTATTACGGGAGGGCCGCAGATACGCAGTATTTT.

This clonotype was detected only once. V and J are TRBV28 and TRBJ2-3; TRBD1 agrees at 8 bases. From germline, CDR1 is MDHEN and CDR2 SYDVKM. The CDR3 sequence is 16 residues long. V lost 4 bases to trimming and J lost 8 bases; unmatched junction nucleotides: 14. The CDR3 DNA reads TGTGCCAGCAGTTCCCCACAGGGACAGGTCACGGGTACGCAGTATTTT. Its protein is CASSSPQGQVTGTQYF.

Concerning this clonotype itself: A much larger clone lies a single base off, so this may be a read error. CDR3 protein: CASNYPSSGELFF. The CDR3 nucleotides are TGTGCCAGCAATTACCCCTCATCCGGGGAGCTGTTTTTT. The rearrangement uses TRBV6-2 or TRBV6-3 and TRBJ2-2, with unresolved D. Germline loops: CDR1 MNHEY, CDR2 SVGEGT. This CDR3 spans 13 amino acids.

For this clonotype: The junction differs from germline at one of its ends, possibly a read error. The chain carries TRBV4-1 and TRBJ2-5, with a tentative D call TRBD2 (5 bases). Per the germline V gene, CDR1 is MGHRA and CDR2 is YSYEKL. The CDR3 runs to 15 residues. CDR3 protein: CASCQGSSGQETQNF. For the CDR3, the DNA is TGCGCCAGCTGCCAAGGTTCAAGCGGCCAAGAGACCCAGAACTTC.

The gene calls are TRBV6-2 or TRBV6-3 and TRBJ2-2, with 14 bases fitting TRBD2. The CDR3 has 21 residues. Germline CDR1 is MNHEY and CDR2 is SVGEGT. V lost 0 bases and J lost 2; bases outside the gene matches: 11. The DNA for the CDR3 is TGTGCCAGCAGTTACTCGATGGTCCCGGGACTAGCGGGAGTTAACACCGGGGAGCTGTTTTTT. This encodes CASSYSMVPGLAGVNTGELFF.

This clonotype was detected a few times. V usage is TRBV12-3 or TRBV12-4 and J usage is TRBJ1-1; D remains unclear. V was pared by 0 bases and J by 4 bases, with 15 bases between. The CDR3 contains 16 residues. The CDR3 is CASSLAGGVSGTEAFF. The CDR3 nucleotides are TGTGCCAGCAGTTTAGCGGGTGGGGTTTCGGGCACTGAAGCTTTCTTT.

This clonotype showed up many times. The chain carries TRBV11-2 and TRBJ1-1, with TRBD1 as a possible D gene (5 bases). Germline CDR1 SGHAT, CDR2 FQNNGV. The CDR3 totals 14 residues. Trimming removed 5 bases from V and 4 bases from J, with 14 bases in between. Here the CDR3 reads CASSNYGAVTEAFF. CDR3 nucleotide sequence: TGTGCCAGCAGCAATTACGGGGCGGTCACTGAAGCTTTCTTT. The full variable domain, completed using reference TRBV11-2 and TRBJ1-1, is EAGVAQSPRYKIIEKRQSVAFWCNPISGHATLYWYQQILGQGPKLLIQFQNNGVVDDSQLPKDRFSAERLKGVDSTLKIQPAKLEDSAVYLCASSNYGAVTEAFFGQGTRLTVV.

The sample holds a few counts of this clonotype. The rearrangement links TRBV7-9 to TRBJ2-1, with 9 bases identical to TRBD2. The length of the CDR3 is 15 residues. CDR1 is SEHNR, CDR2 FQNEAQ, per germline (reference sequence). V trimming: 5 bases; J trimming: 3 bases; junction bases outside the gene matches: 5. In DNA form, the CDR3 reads TGTGCCAGCAGCCCCCCAGCGGGAGGCTACAATGAGCAGTTCTTC. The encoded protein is CASSPPAGGYNEQFF.

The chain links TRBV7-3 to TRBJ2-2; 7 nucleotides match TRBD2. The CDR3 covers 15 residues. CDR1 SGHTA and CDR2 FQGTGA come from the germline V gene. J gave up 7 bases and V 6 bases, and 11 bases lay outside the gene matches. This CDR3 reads CASSPQGGSGGELFF. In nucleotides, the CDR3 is TGTGCCAGCAGTCCCCAGGGCGGGAGCGGCGGGGAGCTGTTTTTT.

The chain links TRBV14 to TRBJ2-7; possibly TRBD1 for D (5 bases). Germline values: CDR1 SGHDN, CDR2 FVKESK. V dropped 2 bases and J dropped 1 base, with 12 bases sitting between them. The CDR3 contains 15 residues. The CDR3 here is CASSQHWTLSYEQYF. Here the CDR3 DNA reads TGTGCCAGCAGCCAACATTGGACACTGTCCTACGAGCAGTACTTC.

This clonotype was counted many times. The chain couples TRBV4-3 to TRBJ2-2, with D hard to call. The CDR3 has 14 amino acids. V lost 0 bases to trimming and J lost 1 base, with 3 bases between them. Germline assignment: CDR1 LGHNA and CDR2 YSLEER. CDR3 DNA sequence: TGCGCCAGCAGCCAAGAACGGAACACCGGGGAGCTGTTTTTT. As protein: CASSQERNTGELFF.

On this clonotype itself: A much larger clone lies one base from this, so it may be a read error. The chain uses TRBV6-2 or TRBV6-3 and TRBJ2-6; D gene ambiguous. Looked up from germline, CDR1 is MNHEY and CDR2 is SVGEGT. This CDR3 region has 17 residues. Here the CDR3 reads CASSPDSARSGTNVLTF. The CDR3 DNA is TGTGCCAGCAGTCCCGATTCGGCCCGATCTGGGACCAACGTCCTGACTTTC.

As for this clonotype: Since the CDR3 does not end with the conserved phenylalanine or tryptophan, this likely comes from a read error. CDR3 nucleotides: TGTGCCAGCAACGGGGGACGCCCGGGGATCAACGAGCAGTACCTC. Translating it yields CASNGGRPGINEQYL. The chain uses TRBV6-5 and TRBJ2-7; D possibly corresponds to TRBD2 (6 bases). CDR1 MNHEY and CDR2 SVGAGI come from the germline V gene. The CDR3 totals 15 residues. Trimming took off 7 bases at V and 5 bases at J, with 21 bases between the two ends.

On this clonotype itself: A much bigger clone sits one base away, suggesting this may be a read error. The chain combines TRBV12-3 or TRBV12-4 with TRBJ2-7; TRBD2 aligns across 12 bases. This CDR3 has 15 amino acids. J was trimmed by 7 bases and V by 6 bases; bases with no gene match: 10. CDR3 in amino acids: CASRRTSGNLREQYF. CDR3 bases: TGTGCCAGCAGGAGGACTAGCGGGAACCTTAGGGAGCAGTACTTC.

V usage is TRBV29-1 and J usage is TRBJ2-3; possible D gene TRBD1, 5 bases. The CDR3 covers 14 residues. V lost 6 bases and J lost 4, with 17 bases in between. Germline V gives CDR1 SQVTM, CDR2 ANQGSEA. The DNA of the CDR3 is TGCAGCGTAGTATATTGGGGCGGCGCAGATACGCAGTATTTT. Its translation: CSVVYWGGADTQYF.